The present T cell receptor (beta chain) was sequenced within a study of blood T cell repertoires in COVID-19. The J segment lost 0 bases and the V segment lost 6 bases, leaving 5 bases of the junction unmatched. This CDR3 region has 13 residues. Germline V gives CDR1 SQVTM, CDR2 ANQGSEA. The table came from immunoSEQ multiplex PCR; TCRdb's copy has only in-frame clones and leaves some out. The sample has roughly 68,000 clones; approximately 89% are singletons. This clonotype was obtained from a woman in her 70s with acute or convalescent COVID-19. The rearrangement uses TRBV29-1 and TRBJ2-7, with 7 bases lining up with TRBD1. Specimen: peripheral blood. As DNA, the CDR3 is TGCAGCGTCTCGACAGGGTACTCCTACGAGCAGTACTTC. Encoded protein: CSVSTGYSYEQYF.